The 23 T cell receptor beta chains below were found in one sample sequenced in a study of molecular identifiers for immune sequencing clone quantification. TCRdb re-called the PCR reads with MiXCR, one entry per CDR3 protein. The table has around 460,000 distinct CDR3 sequences, 20% to 25% seen once; the top ten hold approximately 0.84%. Source material: naive CD8+ T cells from blood, with Jurkat cell RNA spiked in. Subset reported: FACS-sorted CD8+CD4-CCR7+CD45RA+ naive T cells. These receptors all come from a human donor in good health. Some libraries in this study had Jurkat cell RNA spiked in.

On this clonotype itself: This CDR3 is missing its conserved last phenylalanine or tryptophan, likely due to a read error. This chain joins TRBV7-9 and TRBJ1-5; D remains ambiguous. V lost 1 base and J 6 bases, leaving 4 bases between the germline ends. Germline CDR1 reads SEHNR; CDR2 reads FQNEAQ (reference sequence). This CDR3 spans 12 amino acids. CDR3 DNA sequence: TGTGCCAGCAGCTTAGGGGGTCAGCCCCAGCATCTT. This encodes CASSLGGQPQHL.

There are a few counts of this clonotype. The V gene is TRBV30, the J gene TRBJ2-7; the D is unclear. V shed 0 bases and J shed 1 base, with 4 bases lying between them. Looked up from germline, CDR1 is GTSNPN and CDR2 is SVGIG (reference sequence). The CDR3 is 12 amino acids. The CDR3, as DNA: TGTGCCTGGAGTGTACCATCCTACGAGCAGTACTTC. Translating it yields CAWSVPSYEQYF.

This clonotype appeared a few times. The gene calls are TRBV5-6 and TRBJ2-2, with 9 nucleotides matching TRBD2. Germline V gene data show CDR1 as SGHDT and CDR2 as YYEEEE. With 2 bases clipped from V and 5 bases from J, the junction kept 7 bases outside the gene matches. This CDR3 spans 16 amino acids. The CDR3, as DNA: TGTGCCAGCAGCTTTGCAGCGGGAGGAGGGACCGGGGAGCTGTTTTTT. This encodes CASSFAAGGGTGELFF. Together with reference TRBV5-6 and TRBJ2-2, the CDR3 gives the full variable domain: DAGVTQSPTHLIKTRGQQVTLRCSPKSGHDTVSWYQQALGQGPQFIFQYYEEEERQRGNFPDRFSGHQFPNYSSELNVNALLLGDSALYLCASSFAAGGGTGELFFGEGSRLTVL.

This clonotype was detected ten times or more. The V and J genes are TRBV25-1 and TRBJ1-4; D call uncertain. This CDR3 has 15 amino acids. The ends were cut back, 7 bases at V and 3 bases at J, with 15 bases in the middle. Germline CDR1 and CDR2: MGHDK and SYGVNS. The CDR3 protein is CASTTSSTANEKLFF. For the CDR3, the DNA is TGTGCCAGCACCACCTCGTCGACGGCTAATGAAAAACTGTTTTTT.

The V call is TRBV6-2 or TRBV6-3, the J call TRBJ2-3, with unresolved D. V was shortened by 1 base and J by 3 bases, with 14 bases between the two germline ends. Germline V gene lookup returns CDR1 MNHEY and CDR2 SVGEGT. This CDR3 contains 16 residues. CDR3 amino acids: CASSYLIEKVTDTQYF. In nucleotides, the CDR3 is TGTGCCAGCAGTTACTTGATTGAGAAGGTAACAGATACGCAGTATTTT.

In this sample, this clonotype turned up a few times. The rearrangement joins TRBV11-2 to TRBJ2-1; D remains ambiguous. CDR3 size: 15 residues. From germline, CDR1 is SGHAT and CDR2 FQNNGV. The V and J ends lost 5 bases and 1 base respectively, with 12 bases between them. The CDR3 nucleotides are TGTGCCAGCAGCCCACCGGGTTTTTCCTACAATGAGCAGTTCTTC. Translating it yields CASSPPGFSYNEQFF.

Comment on this clonotype: This sequence may be a read error, since a much larger clone differs from it by one base. The gene calls are TRBV9 and TRBJ2-3; D is uncertain. The CDR3 is 13 amino acids. The germline gives CDR1 SGDLS, CDR2 YYNGEE. CDR3 region: CASSVDMEDTQCF. CDR3 DNA: TGTGCCAGCAGCGTAGACATGGAAGATACGCAGTGTTTT.

This clonotype was recorded once. This may be a read error: a much more frequent sequence differs by one nucleotide. V and J are TRBV28 and TRBJ2-2; 9 bases line up with TRBD1. Germline V lookup: CDR1 MDHEN, CDR2 SYDVKM. The CDR3 runs 14 residues. As DNA, the CDR3 is TGTGCCAGCAGTCCCCGGACAGGGGCCGGGGGGCTGTTTTTT. The encoded protein is CASSPRTGAGGLFF.

Points on this clonotype: This may arise from a read error, as a much more abundant clone is one base away. This rearrangement joins TRBV13 to TRBJ2-3; maybe TRBD2 (6 bases). Germline CDR1 is PRHDT and CDR2 is FYEKMQ (reference sequence). This CDR3 spans 15 amino acids. This CDR3 is CTSSYPLAMADTQYF. The CDR3 region has the DNA TGTACCAGCAGCTACCCGCTAGCGATGGCAGATACGCAGTATTTT.

In this sample, this clonotype turned up a few times. This chain connects TRBV7-8 to TRBJ1-6, with a tentative D call TRBD1 (5 bases). Per the germline V gene, CDR1 is SGHVS and CDR2 is FQNEAQ. The CDR3 totals 17 residues. V lost 4 bases and J lost 0, with 13 bases in between. CDR3 residues: CASSWGQKSSYNSPLHF. The CDR3 coding sequence is TGTGCCAGCAGCTGGGGCCAAAAGAGCTCCTATAATTCACCCCTCCACTTT.

This sequence joins TRBV7-2 and TRBJ2-7; 11 positions match TRBD1. V was clipped by 2 bases and J by 2 bases; unmatched bases: 8. The germline CDR1 and CDR2 sequences are SGHTA and FQGNSA. The CDR3 has 17 amino acids. CDR3 in DNA: TGTGCCAGCAGCTTATTTGGGACAGGGGGTTCCGCCTACGAGCAGTACTTC. It codes for CASSLFGTGGSAYEQYF.

This clonotype turned up a few times. Just one base apart from a much larger clone, this may be a read error. V and J are TRBV29-1 and TRBJ2-1; D perhaps matches TRBD2 (5 bases). CDR3 length equals 18 residues. Looked up from germline, CDR1 is SQVTM and CDR2 is ANQGSEA. The CDR3, as DNA: TGCAGCGTTGAAGATCCATTAGCGTCACGGTGGGTCTCCAATGAGCGGTTCTTC. It yields the protein CSVEDPLASRWVSNERFF.

This clonotype was observed a few times. J is TRBJ2-2 and V is TRBV4-3, with D unclear. Trimming took 0 bases from V and 4 from J, leaving 9 bases between them. The CDR3 runs 15 residues. CDR1 is LGHNA, CDR2 YSLEER, per germline. CDR3 coding DNA: TGCGCCAGCAGCCAAGATCGACGGGCCACCGGGGAGCTGTTTTTT. This sequence encodes CASSQDRRATGELFF.

This clonotype was counted a few times. V is TRBV10-3 and J is TRBJ2-3, with no clear D. This CDR3 has 13 amino acids. Germline V gene data show CDR1 as ENHRY and CDR2 as SYGVKD. V shed 4 bases and J shed 3 bases, with 8 bases lying between them. CDR3 in DNA: TGTGCCATCAGTGGTCCTGGAACAGATACGCAGTATTTT. It codes for CAISGPGTDTQYF.

The rearrangement joins TRBV4-1 to TRBJ1-2; D might be TRBD1 (5 bases). Germline CDR1 MGHRA, CDR2 YSYEKL. The CDR3 consists of 15 residues. The V and J ends lost 4 bases and 6 bases respectively, with 18 bases between them. The CDR3 DNA is TGCGCCAGCAGCCTTCTACCCGGGGGGGTCGATGGCTACACCTTC. Translating gives CASSLLPGGVDGYTF.

With regard to this clonotype: At one end, the junction sequence differs from germline, possibly due to a read error. The J gene is TRBJ2-7, the V gene TRBV7-9; D is perhaps TRBD1 or TRBD2 (5 bases each). Germline V gene data show CDR1 as SEHNR and CDR2 as FQNEAQ (reference sequence). CDR3 size: 17 residues. CDR3 region: CASSLAMGKLGWDEQCF. The CDR3 region has the DNA TGTGCCAGCAGCTTAGCGATGGGGAAGTTAGGTTGGGACGAGCAGTGCTTC.

This clonotype was seen a handful of times. This chain connects TRBV7-9 to TRBJ2-7; tentatively, D is TRBD1 or TRBD2 (6 bases each). V was trimmed by 3 bases and J by 2 bases, leaving 17 bases between them. This CDR3 contains 16 residues. The germline gives CDR1 SEHNR, CDR2 FQNEAQ (reference sequence). CDR3 nucleotides: TGTGCCAGCAGCTTTCTGAACTCGGGGGCTACCTACGAGCAGTACTTC. As protein: CASSFLNSGATYEQYF.

In this sample, this clonotype turned up many times. This sequence joins TRBV7-6 and TRBJ2-3; 12 nucleotides match TRBD2. The V segment lost 6 bases and the J segment 3 bases; nucleotides outside the gene matches: 4. The germline V gene has CDR1 SGHVS and CDR2 FNYEAQ. There are 15 residues in the CDR3. In nucleotides, the CDR3 is TGTGCCAGCAGACCTAGCGGGAGGGGAACAGATACGCAGTATTTT. This gives the protein CASRPSGRGTDTQYF.

This clonotype was picked up many times. This chain joins TRBV2 and TRBJ2-7; D might be TRBD1 or TRBD2, each matching 5 bases. The CDR3 totals 13 residues. Trimming left V 4 bases short and J 0 bases short, with 7 bases between. Germline V gene lookup returns CDR1 SNHLY and CDR2 FYNNEI. The CDR3 reads CASSGGDSYEQYF. The CDR3 nucleotides read TGTGCCAGCAGTGGAGGGGACTCCTACGAGCAGTACTTC.

This clonotype was observed a few times. The chain combines TRBV20-1 with TRBJ1-5, with 10 bases matching TRBD1. The CDR3 totals 18 residues. The V gene's germline CDR1 is DFQATT and CDR2 SNEGSKA (reference sequence). V lost 0 bases, J lost 6 bases, and 14 bases stayed unmatched. The CDR3 is CSARDLYGQGGASQPQHF. The CDR3 DNA is TGCAGTGCTAGAGATCTGTATGGACAGGGGGGTGCAAGTCAGCCCCAGCATTTT.

This clonotype has only a few counts. The chain recombines TRBV10-3 with TRBJ2-7; perhaps TRBD1 as D (6 bases). CDR1 and CDR2 (germline): ENHRY, SYGVKD. CDR3 size: 12 residues. The V end lost 10 bases, the J end lost 6 bases, and 16 bases lay between the germline ends. As DNA, the CDR3 is TGTGCCACCCAGCCCGGGACACCCGAGCAGTACTTC. Amino acids: CATQPGTPEQYF.

This clonotype was seen repeatedly, ten times or more. This rearrangement joins TRBV7-2 to TRBJ2-1, with 9 bases fitting TRBD2. The CDR3 sequence is 17 residues long. J lost 0 bases, V lost 1 base, and 4 bases had no gene match. Germline V gives CDR1 SGHTA, CDR2 FQGNSA. This CDR3 is CASSLVAGGSSYNEQFF. CDR3 nucleotides: TGTGCCAGCAGCTTAGTTGCGGGAGGGAGCTCCTACAATGAGCAGTTCTTC.

Turning to this clonotype: Possible read error: a much larger clone is one base away. As the CDR3 is not closed by the conserved phenylalanine or tryptophan, this likely results from a read error. The gene calls are TRBV4-2 and TRBJ2-7; D may correspond to TRBD1 or TRBD2 (5 bases each). Germline CDR1 LGHNA, CDR2 YNFKEQ. Trimming removed 0 bases from V and 5 bases from J, with 17 bases in between. This CDR3 comprises 16 residues. The CDR3: CASSQDGGVGSNEQYL. DNA of the CDR3: TGTGCCAGCAGCCAAGATGGGGGAGTCGGCTCGAACGAGCAGTACTTA.